Listed here are 26 T cell receptor beta chains from one sample, sequenced in a study of blood T cell repertoires in COVID-19. The data were produced by immunoSEQ multiplex PCR, yet TCRdb's version contains in-frame clones alone and is incomplete. The repertoire includes 150,000 to 160,000 clones, roughly nine tenths of them detected once, and roughly 2.2% sits in the top ten. Source material: peripheral blood. The receptors stem from a woman between 65 and 79 years old with acute or convalescent COVID-19.

The chain is built from TRBV19 and TRBJ1-6; TRBD1 agrees at 8 bases. The CDR3 runs 15 residues. J gave up 4 bases and V 7 bases, and 6 bases lay outside the gene matches. Germline assignment: CDR1 LNHDA and CDR2 SQIVND (reference sequence). CDR3 DNA: TGTGCCAGTATGCCAGGGGGCTTTTATAATTCACCCCTCCACTTT. This sequence encodes CASMPGGFYNSPLHF.

This clone has a handful of counts. The chain links TRBV6-5 to TRBJ2-7; 7 bases map to TRBD2. The CDR3 is 15 amino acids. Germline CDR1 is MNHEY and CDR2 is SVGAGI. The junction had 7 bases not matched to a gene; V was cut back by 4 bases and J by 1 base. The CDR3 loop is CASSSGGGGSYEQYF. The CDR3 coding sequence is TGTGCCAGCAGTTCCGGCGGGGGAGGATCCTACGAGCAGTACTTC.

This clone was recorded only once. V and J are TRBV2 and TRBJ2-1, with 7 positions matching TRBD1. The CDR3 has 15 residues. Germline V CDR1 and CDR2: SNHLY, FYNNEI. V dropped 5 bases and J dropped 4; count of bases not matched to a gene: 8. The CDR3 region is CASSIQGVPYNEQFF. CDR3 coding DNA: TGTGCCAGCAGTATTCAGGGGGTACCTTACAATGAGCAGTTCTTC.

This clone was counted a single time. J is TRBJ1-5 and V is TRBV7-9; tentatively, D is TRBD1 (5 bases). The CDR3 extends over 14 amino acids. V lost 5 bases, J lost 4 bases, and 12 bases lay in between. CDR1 SEHNR and CDR2 FQNEAQ come from the germline V gene (reference sequence). The chain's CDR3 is CASSGGGSNQPQHF. CDR3 coding DNA: TGTGCCAGCAGCGGGGGAGGTTCTAATCAGCCCCAGCATTTT.

The chain joins TRBV6-5 to TRBJ2-2; maybe TRBD2 (5 bases). CDR3 length: 15 residues. Germline CDR1 is MNHEY and CDR2 is SVGAGI. V was trimmed by 2 bases and J by 3 bases, leaving 10 bases between them. The CDR3 DNA sequence: TGTGCCAGCAGTTACAAGGACTCCGACACCGGGGAGCTGTTTTTT. Translating gives CASSYKDSDTGELFF.

The chain joins TRBV10-3 to TRBJ2-2, with 8 bases that match TRBD2. The CDR3 spans 15 residues. Unmatched junction bases numbered 5, after V lost 6 bases and J lost 2 bases. The germline V gene encodes CDR1 ENHRY and CDR2 SYGVKD. CDR3 amino acids: CAISNSGDNTGELFF. CDR3 bases: TGTGCCATCAGCAATAGCGGGGACAACACCGGGGAGCTGTTTTTT.

This clone was detected only once. The chain employs TRBV4-2 and TRBJ2-1, with a tentative D call TRBD2 (7 bases). The CDR3 length is 16 residues. V was shortened by 0 bases and J by 4 bases, with 13 bases between the two germline ends. Germline V gives CDR1 LGHNA, CDR2 YNFKEQ. The DNA of the CDR3 is TGTGCCAGCAGCCAAGATAGGGGGGGGAAGTACAATGAGCAGTTCTTC. Protein: CASSQDRGGKYNEQFF.

The chain has TRBV3-1 (or the pseudogene TRBV3-2) and TRBJ2-5, with a weak D call TRBD2 (6 bases). V gave up 5 bases and J gave up 2 bases, with 15 bases separating them. This CDR3 has 15 amino acids. The germline V gene has CDR1 LGHDT and CDR2 YNNKEL (reference sequence). The CDR3 region is CASSILAELQETQYF. The CDR3 bases are TGTGCCAGCAGCATACTAGCAGAACTGCAAGAGACCCAGTACTTC.

V usage is TRBV28 and J usage is TRBJ2-5; possibly TRBD2 for D (7 bases). The CDR3 runs 18 residues. Trimming took off 3 bases at V and 0 bases at J, with 20 bases between the two ends. CDR1 is MDHEN, CDR2 SYDVKM, per germline. DNA for the CDR3: TGTGCCAGCAGTTTGGGCCCCCTGGGGGCGGGGGACCAAGAGACCCAGTACTTC. Protein: CASSLGPLGAGDQETQYF. The full variable domain, in which reference TRBV28 and TRBJ2-5 provide the parts outside the CDR3, is DVKVTQSSRYLVKRTGEKVFLECVQDMDHENMFWYRQDPGLGLRLIYFSYDVKMKEKGDIPEGYSVSREKKERFSLILESASTNQTSMYLCASSLGPLGAGDQETQYFGPGTRLLVL.

V and J are TRBV27 and TRBJ1-1; 8 bases are shared with TRBD1. The CDR3 runs to 15 residues. From germline, CDR1 is MNHEY and CDR2 SMNVEV (reference sequence). The ends lost 4 bases at V and 7 bases at J; junction bases unmatched: 11. This CDR3 is CASSSDGQGKDEAFF. For the CDR3, the DNA is TGTGCCAGCAGTTCCGACGGACAGGGCAAGGATGAAGCTTTCTTT.

This clone was counted once. This rearrangement joins TRBV24-1 to TRBJ2-1; D ambiguous. The V gene lost 4 bases and the J gene lost 4 bases, with 7 bases spanning the gap. Germline CDR1 KGHDR, CDR2 SFDVKD. The CDR3 runs to 13 residues. The CDR3 loop reads CATSDPEYNEQFF. In nucleotides, the CDR3 is TGTGCCACCAGTGACCCAGAATACAATGAGCAGTTCTTC.

The rearrangement links TRBV7-3 to TRBJ1-1; D might be TRBD1 (5 bases). The CDR3 extends over 15 amino acids. Germline CDR1 is SGHTA and CDR2 is FQGTGA. The V and J ends lost 3 bases and 7 bases respectively, with 18 bases between them. DNA for the CDR3: TGTGCCAGCAGCTTTAGCCCGGGACTACGGGGTGAAGCTTTCTTT. Translation: CASSFSPGLRGEAFF.

V is TRBV7-2 and J is TRBJ2-3, with a possible D match to TRBD1 (6 bases). V dropped 2 bases and J dropped 7 bases, with 13 bases sitting between them. The length of the CDR3 is 14 residues. Germline values: CDR1 SGHTA, CDR2 FQGNSA. The CDR3, as DNA: TGTGCCAGCAGCTTATCTTCAGGGGACCATACGCAGTATTTT. It yields the protein CASSLSSGDHTQYF.

The chain links TRBV6-2 or TRBV6-3 to TRBJ1-3; D may be TRBD1 (6 bases). The germline V gene encodes CDR1 MNHEY and CDR2 SVGEGT. This CDR3 is 16 amino acids long. V shed 5 bases and J shed 0 bases, with 14 bases lying between them. The CDR3 protein is CASSADRSRSGNTIYF. The CDR3 DNA follows: TGTGCCAGCAGTGCCGACAGGTCCCGCTCTGGAAACACCATATATTTT.

The chain employs TRBV5-1 and TRBJ2-5; D is possibly TRBD1 (6 bases). Looked up from germline, CDR1 is SGHRS and CDR2 is YFSETQ. The length of the CDR3 is 14 residues. The V gene lost 0 bases and the J gene lost 5 bases, with 11 bases spanning the gap. The CDR3 region is CASSLVSGEETQYF. DNA for the CDR3: TGCGCCAGCAGCTTGGTTTCAGGGGAGGAGACCCAGTACTTC.

This chain joins TRBV5-1 and TRBJ2-2; perhaps TRBD2 as D (6 bases). The CDR3 is 16 residues long. The V end lost 0 bases, the J end lost 2 bases, and 11 bases lay between the germline ends. Germline V CDR1 and CDR2: SGHRS, YFSETQ. This CDR3 reads CASSLGRGLNTGELFF. The CDR3 DNA reads as TGCGCCAGCAGCTTGGGGAGGGGTTTAAACACCGGGGAGCTGTTTTTT.

As concerns this clone: This sample also contains other DNA sequences that code for the same CDR3. This sequence joins TRBV18 and TRBJ2-5, with TRBD1 matching over 9 bases. V shed 2 bases, J shed 5 bases, and the junction held 0 bases outside the gene matches. Germline CDR1 is KGHSH and CDR2 is LQKENI. The CDR3 is made up of 13 amino acids. CDR3 sequence reads: CASSPGQGETQYF. The CDR3 nucleotides are TGTGCCAGCTCACCAGGACAGGGGGAGACCCAGTACTTC.

V and J are TRBV7-8 and TRBJ2-5; 15 nucleotides match TRBD2. The CDR3 loop spans 16 amino acids. CDR1 is SGHVS and CDR2 is FQNEAQ in the germline V gene. J was trimmed by 5 bases and V by 5 bases; bases with no gene match: 6. In DNA, the CDR3 is TGTGCCAGCAGCAGGACTAGCGGGGGGGCCGCGGAGACCCAGTACTTC. Amino acid sequence: CASSRTSGGAAETQYF.

J is TRBJ1-5 and V is TRBV7-8; 7 nucleotides align to TRBD1. Germline assignment: CDR1 SGHVS and CDR2 FQNEAQ. The CDR3 runs 18 residues. J gave up 5 bases and V 0 bases, and 13 bases lay outside the gene matches. CDR3 loop: CASSLAGTVLPGDQPQHF. Written as DNA, the CDR3 is TGTGCCAGCAGCTTAGCGGGGACAGTCCTCCCCGGAGATCAGCCCCAGCATTTT.

V usage is TRBV19 and J usage is TRBJ1-1, with a possible D match to TRBD1 (6 bases). Trimming cost V 5 bases and J 5 bases, with 15 bases left between them. In germline, CDR1 is LNHDA, CDR2 SQIVND (reference sequence). The length of the CDR3 is 14 residues. The CDR3 DNA is TGTGCCAGTAGTGTAACAGGGTCGGGGACTGAAGCTTTCTTT. The encoded protein is CASSVTGSGTEAFF.

This chain connects TRBV18 to TRBJ1-1, with 7 bases matching TRBD1. With 3 bases clipped from V and 6 bases from J, the junction kept 7 bases outside the gene matches. The CDR3 has 14 amino acids. Germline CDR1 reads KGHSH; CDR2 reads LQKENI. CDR3 sequence (DNA): TGTGCCAGCTCACCTATTGACAGGGCCCCTGAAGCTTTCTTT. This encodes CASSPIDRAPEAFF.

The chain combines TRBV11-2 with TRBJ1-3, with D maybe TRBD1 (6 bases). This CDR3 has 14 amino acids. Germline values: CDR1 SGHAT, CDR2 FQNNGV. V lost 1 base and J 7 bases, leaving 11 bases between the germline ends. This CDR3 reads CASSLGTESNTIYF. The CDR3 DNA reads as TGTGCCAGCAGCTTAGGGACAGAAAGCAACACCATATATTTT. Full variable domain (outside the CDR3, taken from reference TRBV11-2 and TRBJ1-3): EAGVAQSPRYKIIEKRQSVAFWCNPISGHATLYWYQQILGQGPKLLIQFQNNGVVDDSQLPKDRFSAERLKGVDSTLKIQPAKLEDSAVYLCASSLGTESNTIYFGEGSWLTVV.

This sequence joins TRBV5-1 and TRBJ2-7, with 8 bases identical to TRBD2. Per the germline V gene, CDR1 is SGHRS and CDR2 is YFSETQ. J lost 2 bases, V lost 3 bases, and 7 bases had no gene match. This CDR3 region has 15 residues. This chain's CDR3 is CASSSTGGTPYEQYV. CDR3 DNA: TGCGCCAGCAGCTCGACGGGGGGGACCCCCTACGAGCAGTACGTC.

This clone has a single count. The V and J genes are TRBV5-1 and TRBJ2-3; D not certain. CDR1 and CDR2 from the germline V gene are SGHRS and YFSETQ. The CDR3 length is 15 residues. Trimming left V 1 base short and J 1 base short, with 10 bases between. The CDR3 protein is CASSLSRARTDTQYF. DNA for the CDR3: TGCGCCAGCAGCTTGAGTCGCGCGCGCACAGATACGCAGTATTTT.

The rearrangement joins TRBV10-2 to TRBJ2-1; perhaps TRBD2 as D (5 bases). Germline CDR1 is WSHSY and CDR2 is SAAADI. This CDR3 region has 15 residues. Trimming cost V 2 bases and J 2 bases, with 10 bases left between them. The CDR3 nucleotides read TGCGCCAGCAGTGAGACGGGGTCGACCTACAATGAGCAGTTCTTC. Translated, it gives CASSETGSTYNEQFF.

This chain uses TRBV6-5 with TRBJ2-5; no firm D call. With 0 bases removed from V and 5 bases from J, the gap between germline ends came to 13 bases. Germline V gene sequence: CDR1 MNHEY, CDR2 SVGAGI. The CDR3 is 15 amino acids. The CDR3 DNA is TGTGCCAGCAGTTACTCGAATTTAGTGTGGGAGACCCAGTACTTC. Translation gives CASSYSNLVWETQYF.